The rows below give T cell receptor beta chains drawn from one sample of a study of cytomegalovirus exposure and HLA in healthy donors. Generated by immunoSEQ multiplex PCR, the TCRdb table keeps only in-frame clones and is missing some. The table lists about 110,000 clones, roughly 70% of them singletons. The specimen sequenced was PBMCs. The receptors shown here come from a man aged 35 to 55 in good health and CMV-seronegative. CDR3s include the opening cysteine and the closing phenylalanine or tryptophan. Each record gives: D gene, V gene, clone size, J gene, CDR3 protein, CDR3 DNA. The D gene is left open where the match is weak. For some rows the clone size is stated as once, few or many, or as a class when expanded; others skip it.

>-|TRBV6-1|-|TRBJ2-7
CASVGGVEQYF
TGTGCCAGCGTCGGAGGGGTCGAGCAGTACTTC
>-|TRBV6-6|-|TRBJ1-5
CASSYSTGNQPQHF
TGTGCCAGCAGTTACTCGACTGGGAATCAGCCCCAGCATTTT
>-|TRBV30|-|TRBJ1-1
CAWSHRVLNTEAFF
TGTGCCTGGAGCCACAGGGTATTGAACACTGAAGCTTTCTTT
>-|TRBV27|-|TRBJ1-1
CASSFGNLNTEAFF
TGTGCCAGCAGCTTCGGGAACTTGAACACTGAAGCTTTCTTT
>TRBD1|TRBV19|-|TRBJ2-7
CASDSGTDYEQYF
TGTGCCTCAGACTCCGGGACAGACTACGAGCAGTACTTC
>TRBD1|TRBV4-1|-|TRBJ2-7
CASSHDGTGSYEQYF
TGCGCCAGCAGCCATGACGGGACAGGGTCCTACGAGCAGTACTTC
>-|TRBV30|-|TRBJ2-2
CASQQGRELFF
TGTGCCTCCCAGCAGGGCAGGGAGCTGTTTTTT
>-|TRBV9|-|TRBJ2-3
CASSAPPGDTQYF
TGTGCCAGCAGCGCACCGCCGGGAGATACGCAGTATTTT
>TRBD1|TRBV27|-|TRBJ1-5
CASSFERTGRDSNQPQHF
TGTGCCAGCAGTTTTGAGAGGACAGGGCGTGATAGCAATCAGCCCCAGCATTTT
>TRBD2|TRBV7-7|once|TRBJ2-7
CASSLVDCGGGAHEQYF
TGTGCTAGCAGCTTAGTAGATTGCGGCGGGGGGGCCCACGAGCAGTACTTC
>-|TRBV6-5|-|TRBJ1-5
CASGGQPYYQPQHF
TGTGCCAGCGGAGGACAGCCATATTATCAGCCCCAGCATTTT
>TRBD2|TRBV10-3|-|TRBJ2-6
CAISRSGISGANVLTF
TGTGCCATCAGTCGTAGCGGGATCTCTGGGGCCAACGTCCTGACTTTC
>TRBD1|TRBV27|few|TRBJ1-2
CASSPTLDRAGYGYTF
TGTGCCAGCAGTCCCACCCTCGACAGGGCTGGTTATGGCTACACCTTC
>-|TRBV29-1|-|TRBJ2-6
CSVQTGSSGANVLTF
TGCAGCGTGCAAACCGGGAGCTCTGGGGCCAACGTCCTGACTTTC
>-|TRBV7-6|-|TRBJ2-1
CASSLGTLNNEQFF
TGTGCCAGCAGCTTAGGGACACTAAACAATGAGCAGTTCTTC
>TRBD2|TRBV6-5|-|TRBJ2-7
CASSSPTSGRYEQYF
TGTGCCAGCAGTAGCCCCACTAGCGGGAGGTACGAGCAGTACTTC
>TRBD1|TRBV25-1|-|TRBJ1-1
CASSQGQGHTEAFF
TGTGCCAGCAGTCAAGGACAGGGGCACACTGAAGCTTTCTTT
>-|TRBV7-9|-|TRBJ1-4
CASSLGAATNEKLFF
TGTGCCAGCAGCTTAGGGGCCGCAACTAATGAAAAACTGTTTTTT
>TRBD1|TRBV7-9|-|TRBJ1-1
CASSFPGGIEAFF
TGTGCCAGCAGCTTTCCAGGGGGGATTGAAGCTTTCTTT
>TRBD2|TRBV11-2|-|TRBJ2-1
CASSLVGLAGPEQFF
TGTGCCAGCAGCTTAGTAGGGCTAGCGGGGCCTGAGCAGTTCTTC